Included here is one T cell receptor beta chain sequence, with context. Its antigen is undetermined. The V and J ends lost 4 bases and 3 bases, in that order; junction bases with no gene match: 5. The CDR3 has 15 residues. CDR1 MNHEY and CDR2 SMNVEV come from the germline V gene (reference sequence). While the first cohort had 600 to 800 subjects, the donors belonged to the separate validation cohort of over a hundred subjects. Clones were sequenced by immunoSEQ multiplex PCR, and TCRdb holds only the in-frame ones, with some missing. The sample gives approximately 180,000 clones, more than 75% of which show up once; more than 1.2% is in the top ten. The sample is drawn from a study of cytomegalovirus exposure and HLA in healthy donors. Study conclusions and caveats: The study designated over 150 TCR beta chains cytomegalovirus-associated. Reports indicated that the classifier achieved high specificity and sensitivity in diagnosing cytomegalovirus status. There were some public TCRs occurring in many donors, but most TCR sequences were rare.

Sequencing input: PBMCs. This clonotype originated in a woman under 30 in good health and CMV-seronegative. The gene calls are TRBV27 and TRBJ2-3; the match to TRBD1 covers 9 bases. In DNA, the CDR3 is TGTGCCAGCAGTTCCGGGACAGGGTTTACAGATACGCAGTATTTT. Translated: CASSSGTGFTDTQYF.